This TCR beta chain is drawn from a study of beta chain features in type 1 diabetes listed by TCRdb under 2018. Study-wide context: Mean age, gender distribution, total cell number and subset yield were not different between patients and healthy donors. A total of around 110,000,000 sorted cells were examined across all samples, and a strong correlation was observed between cell number per subset and RNA yield. The study compared the TCRB repertoires of sorted circulating CD4+ T cell subsets in recently diagnosed type 1 diabetes patients with those in matched healthy donors. Regulatory and stem cell-like memory subsets were isolated from only 8 patients and about 8 healthy donors, whereas naive and central memory subsets came from all 28 donors.

All of the isolated RNA was reverse transcribed with the High Capacity cDNA Reverse Transcription Kit, so expressed TCRB transcripts were sequenced. Deep immunoSEQ sequencing was performed on naive, central memory and regulatory T cell samples, with an average of around 3.4 million total reads per sample. Sorted cells were lysed in RLT buffer and RNA was extracted with DNase-treated RNeasy Micro or Mini kits, depending on cell number. To prevent cross-contamination, every cell subset was processed on its own, while patient and healthy donor samples were processed together. Using the immunoSEQ multiplex PCR, TCRB sequences were amplified from cDNA into 87-bp fragments spanning the CDR3 region. Sequencing of the amplicons was performed on the Illumina HiSeq platform. The published analysis was carried out like this. PCR bias was computationally corrected using synthetic template baselines, reads within Hamming distance 2 were collapsed, and singletons that could not be merged were discarded. Reads were aligned against IMGT to assign V, D and J genes, CDR3 length and insertions or deletions at six rearrangement sites. Within each subset, clonotype counts were normalized to sorted cell number, and only after that were true diversity and Gini coefficients computed with the tcR R package. The overlap coefficient, calculated on TCRB nucleotide sequences, was used to measure repertoire sharing. TCRdb holds this immuneACCESS table with in-frame rearrangements only. Some clones are missing; in checked studies, unresolved V genes explain under half, and the rest has no known cause. V, J and clone size were drawn from that table, and D and trimming were deduced from the DNA. Recorded for this sample are tens of thousands of clones; 69% of them occurred a single time. The top ten constitute less than 5.5% of the sample.

Reading from cysteine to phenylalanine, the CDR3 counts 13 amino acids. The DNA shown is the 39-base CDR3, in frame from base 1. Looking up the germline V gene yields CDR1 SNHLY and CDR2 FYNNEI. The trim is 8 bases for V and 8 bases for J, with a gap of 18 bases between the germline ends. Note on this clone: The clone's antigen remains unknown. No clone much larger than this one lies a single base away; base qualities are absent.

A single peripheral blood draw of roughly 0.11 L on average was collected from each donor into heparinised tubes. A BD FACSAria II was used to sort naive, central memory, regulatory and stem cell-like memory CD4+ T cells with a panel that included CD45RO, CCR7, CD25, CD127, CD95 and CD27. All sorted populations exceeded 95% purity. Right away, PBMCs were isolated by Lymphoprep density gradient centrifugation and were stained directly, with no culture step. So that batch effects would be minimized, each experiment stained and sorted samples in pairs, pairing one healthy donor with one patient. Overall study results and their limits: Shorter templates might have been favored by PCR, but patient and control samples were amplified and corrected together, so both groups would have been affected equally by any skew. Naive, central memory and regulatory TCRB repertoires appeared more similar among patients than among healthy donors. Because the HLA sub-analyses included only small numbers of individuals, any influence of HLA type on TCRB rearrangement was left unresolved. Sequencing cDNA rather than genomic DNA could over-represent highly expressing activated cells, although activation and CD3 levels did not differ between groups. Fewer insertions and more nucleotide deletions at VDJ recombination sites were observed in patients with type 1 diabetes, implying thymic rearrangement abnormalities. A moderate but significant shortening of TCRB CDR3 length was observed in type 1 diabetes patients in all four CD4+ subsets.

The TCR comes from a man aged 18 to 35 with type 1 diabetes. Source material: Tregs from blood. The cell subset or site label here, explained by the study, means: regulatory CD4+ T cells. The rearrangement joined TRBV2 to TRBJ1-2; confidence is insufficient to name the D gene. DNA sequence: TGTGCCAGCGTATTTGGCCCGACCGGGGGCTACACCTTC. Its product reads: CASVFGPTGGYTF. The CDR3 plus the reference TRBV2 and TRBJ1-2 genes for the other parts give the full variable domain: EPEVTQTPSHQVTQMGQEVILRCVPISNHLYFYWYRQILGQKVEFLVSFYNNEISEKSEIFDDQFSVERPDGSNFTLKIRSTKLEDSAMYFCASVFGPTGGYTFGSGTRLTVV.